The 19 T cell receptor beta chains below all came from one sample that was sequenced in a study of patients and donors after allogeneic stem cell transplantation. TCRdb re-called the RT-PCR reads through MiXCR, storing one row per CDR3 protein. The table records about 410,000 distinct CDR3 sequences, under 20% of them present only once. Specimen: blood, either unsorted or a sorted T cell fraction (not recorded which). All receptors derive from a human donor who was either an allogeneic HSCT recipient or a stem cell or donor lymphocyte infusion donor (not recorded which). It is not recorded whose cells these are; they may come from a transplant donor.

CDR3: CASSLVTGGGFTDTQYF. CDR3 nucleotide sequence: TGTGCCAGCAGTTTAGTAACTGGCGGGGGGTTCACAGATACGCAGTATTTT. The V gene is TRBV12-3 or TRBV12-4, the J gene TRBJ2-3; TRBD2 matches 8 bases. V was clipped by 1 base and J by 2 bases; unmatched bases: 8. The CDR3 is 17 amino acids.

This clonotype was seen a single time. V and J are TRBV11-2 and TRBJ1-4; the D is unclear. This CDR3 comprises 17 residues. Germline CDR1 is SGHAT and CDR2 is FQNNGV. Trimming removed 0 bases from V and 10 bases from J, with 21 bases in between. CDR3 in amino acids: CASSLDPTLGNLRKLFF. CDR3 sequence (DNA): TGTGCCAGCAGCTTAGACCCCACCTTAGGCAATCTGCGAAAACTGTTTTTT. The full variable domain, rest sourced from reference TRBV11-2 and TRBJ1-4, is EAGVAQSPRYKIIEKRQSVAFWCNPISGHATLYWYQQILGQGPKLLIQFQNNGVVDDSQLPKDRFSAERLKGVDSTLKIQPAKLEDSAVYLCASSLDPTLGNLRKLFFGSGTQLSVL.

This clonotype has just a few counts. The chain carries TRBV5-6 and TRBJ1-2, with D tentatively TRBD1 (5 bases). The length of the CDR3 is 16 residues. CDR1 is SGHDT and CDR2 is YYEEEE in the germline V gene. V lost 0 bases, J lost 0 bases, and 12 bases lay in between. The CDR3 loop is CASSLAGNRPNYGYTF. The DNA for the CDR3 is TGTGCCAGCAGCTTGGCCGGCAACAGGCCTAACTATGGCTACACCTTC.

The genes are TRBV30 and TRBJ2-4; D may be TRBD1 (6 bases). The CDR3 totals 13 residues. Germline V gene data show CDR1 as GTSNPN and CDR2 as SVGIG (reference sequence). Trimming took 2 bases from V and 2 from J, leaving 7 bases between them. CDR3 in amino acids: CAWSWDTKNIQYF. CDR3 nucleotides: TGTGCCTGGAGTTGGGACACCAAAAACATTCAGTACTTC.

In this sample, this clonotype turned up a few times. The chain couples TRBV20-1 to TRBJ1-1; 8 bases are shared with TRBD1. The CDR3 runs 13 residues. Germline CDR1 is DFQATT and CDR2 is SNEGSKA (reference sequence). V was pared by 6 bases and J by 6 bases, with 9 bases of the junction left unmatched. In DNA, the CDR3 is TGCAGTGCATTTCGGACAGGGAGCGCTGAAGCTTTCTTT. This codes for CSAFRTGSAEAFF.

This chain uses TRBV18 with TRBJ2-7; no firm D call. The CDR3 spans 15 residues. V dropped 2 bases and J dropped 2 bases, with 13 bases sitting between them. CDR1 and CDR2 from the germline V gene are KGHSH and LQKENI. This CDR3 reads CASSPWKTSTYEQYF. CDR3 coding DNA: TGTGCCAGCTCACCATGGAAAACGTCAACCTACGAGCAGTACTTC. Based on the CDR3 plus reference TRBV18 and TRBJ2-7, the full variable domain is NAGVMQNPRHLVRRRGQEARLRCSPMKGHSHVYWYRQLPEEGLKFMVYLQKENIIDESGMPKERFSAEFPKEGPSILRIQQVVRGDSAAYFCASSPWKTSTYEQYFGPGTRLTVT.

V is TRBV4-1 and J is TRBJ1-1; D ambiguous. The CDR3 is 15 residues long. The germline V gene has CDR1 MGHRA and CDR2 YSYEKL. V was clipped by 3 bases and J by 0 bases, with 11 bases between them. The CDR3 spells CASSHALRMNTEAFF. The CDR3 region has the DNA TGCGCCAGCAGCCATGCCCTCCGTATGAACACTGAAGCTTTCTTT.

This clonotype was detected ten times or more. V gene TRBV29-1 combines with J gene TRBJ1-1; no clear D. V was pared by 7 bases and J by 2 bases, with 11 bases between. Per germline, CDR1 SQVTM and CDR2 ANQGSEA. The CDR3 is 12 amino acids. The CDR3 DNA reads TGCAGCGCTCAGACGGCCAACACTGAAGCTTTCTTT. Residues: CSAQTANTEAFF.

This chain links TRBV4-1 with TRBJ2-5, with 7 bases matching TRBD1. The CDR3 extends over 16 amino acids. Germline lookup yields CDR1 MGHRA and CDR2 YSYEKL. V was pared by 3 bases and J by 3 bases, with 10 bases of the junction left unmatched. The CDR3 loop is CASSQTSGRGKETQYF. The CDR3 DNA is TGCGCCAGCAGCCAGACCTCCGGCAGGGGGAAAGAGACCCAGTACTTC.

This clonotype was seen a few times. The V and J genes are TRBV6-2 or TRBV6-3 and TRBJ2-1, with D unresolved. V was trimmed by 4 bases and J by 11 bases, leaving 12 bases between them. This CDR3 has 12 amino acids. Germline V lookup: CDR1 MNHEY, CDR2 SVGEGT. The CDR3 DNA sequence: TGTGCCAGCAGTTCCAACTCTCCACAGCAGTTCTTC. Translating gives CASSSNSPQQFF.

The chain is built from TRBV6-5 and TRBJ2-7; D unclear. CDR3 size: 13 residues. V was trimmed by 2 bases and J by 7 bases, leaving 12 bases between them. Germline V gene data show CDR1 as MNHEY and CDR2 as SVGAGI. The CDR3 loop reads CASSYEVSQEQYF. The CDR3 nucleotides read TGTGCCAGCAGTTACGAGGTATCGCAGGAGCAGTACTTC.

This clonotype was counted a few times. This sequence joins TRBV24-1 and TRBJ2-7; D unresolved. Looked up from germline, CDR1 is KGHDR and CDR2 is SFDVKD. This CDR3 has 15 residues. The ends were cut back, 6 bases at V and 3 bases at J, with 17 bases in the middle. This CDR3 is CATSPRPVKFYEQYF. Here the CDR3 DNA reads TGTGCCACCAGTCCGCGCCCGGTGAAATTCTACGAGCAGTACTTC.

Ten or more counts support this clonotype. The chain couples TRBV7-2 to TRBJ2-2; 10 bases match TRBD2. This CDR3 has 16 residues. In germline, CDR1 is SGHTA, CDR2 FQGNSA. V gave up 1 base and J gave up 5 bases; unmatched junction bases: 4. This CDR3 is CASSLVAGGATGELFF. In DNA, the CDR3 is TGTGCCAGCAGCTTAGTAGCGGGGGGAGCAACCGGGGAGCTGTTTTTT.

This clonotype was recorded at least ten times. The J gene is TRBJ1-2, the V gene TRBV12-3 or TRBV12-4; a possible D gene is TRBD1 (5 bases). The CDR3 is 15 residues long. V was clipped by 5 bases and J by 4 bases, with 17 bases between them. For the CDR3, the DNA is TGTGCCAGCAGTCCCAGGGAGTTGGGGTTCTATGGCTACACCTTC. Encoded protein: CASSPRELGFYGYTF.

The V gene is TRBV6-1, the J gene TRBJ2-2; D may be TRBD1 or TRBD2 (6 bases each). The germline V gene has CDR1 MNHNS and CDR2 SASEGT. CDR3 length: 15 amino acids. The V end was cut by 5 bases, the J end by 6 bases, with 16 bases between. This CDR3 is CASSRPVGGSGELFF. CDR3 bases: TGTGCCAGCAGTAGGCCCGTGGGGGGCTCCGGGGAGCTGTTTTTT.

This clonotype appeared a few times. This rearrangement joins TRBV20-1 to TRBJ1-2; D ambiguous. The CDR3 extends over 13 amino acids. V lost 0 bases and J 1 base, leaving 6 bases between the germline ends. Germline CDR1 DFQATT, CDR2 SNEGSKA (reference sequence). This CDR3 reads CSARDLFNYGYTF. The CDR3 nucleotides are TGCAGTGCTAGAGATCTTTTTAACTATGGCTACACCTTC.

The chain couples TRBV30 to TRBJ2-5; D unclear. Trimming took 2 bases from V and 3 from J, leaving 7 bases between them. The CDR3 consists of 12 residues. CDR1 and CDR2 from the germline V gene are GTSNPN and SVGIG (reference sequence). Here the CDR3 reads CAWSPSKETQYF. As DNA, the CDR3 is TGTGCCTGGAGTCCCAGCAAAGAGACCCAGTACTTC.

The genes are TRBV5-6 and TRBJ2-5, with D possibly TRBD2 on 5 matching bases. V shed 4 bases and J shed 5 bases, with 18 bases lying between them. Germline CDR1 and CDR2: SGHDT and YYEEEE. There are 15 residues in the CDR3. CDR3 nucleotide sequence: TGTGCCAGCAGCCCCTTGGGCCTAGGCGGGGAGACCCAGTACTTC. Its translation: CASSPLGLGGETQYF.

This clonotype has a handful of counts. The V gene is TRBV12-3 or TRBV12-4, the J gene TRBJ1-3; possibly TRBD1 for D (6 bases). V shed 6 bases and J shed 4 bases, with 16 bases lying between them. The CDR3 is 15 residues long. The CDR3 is CASSRSGVSGNTIYF. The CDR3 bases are TGTGCCAGCAGCCGATCAGGGGTCTCAGGAAACACCATATATTTT.